These T cell receptor beta chains were read from a single sample in a study of blood T cell repertoires in COVID-19. The table came from immunoSEQ multiplex PCR; TCRdb's copy has only in-frame clones and leaves some out. This table has fewer than 600,000 clones, roughly 90% appearing once. Sequencing input: PBMCs or T cells enriched from blood (not recorded which). All receptors derive from a woman aged 40 to 49 who had recovered from COVID-19. Each CDR3 is given with its conserved first and last residue. Each record gives: clone size, V gene, D gene, J gene, CDR3 protein, CDR3 DNA. D genes are given only for firm matches. Clone size is stated in some rows and not others, as once, few, many or a class when expanded.

clone size: once
V gene: TRBV4-2
D gene: .
J gene: TRBJ1-5
CDR3 protein: CASSRGLARNQPQHF
CDR3 DNA: TGTGCCAGCAGCCGGGGGCTAGCCCGCAATCAGCCCCAGCATTTT

clone size: .
V gene: TRBV13
D gene: TRBD2
J gene: TRBJ2-7
CDR3 protein: CASSFGPSSGDEQYF
CDR3 DNA: TGTGCCAGCAGCTTTGGTCCCTCTAGCGGGGACGAGCAGTACTTC

clone size: .
V gene: TRBV21-1
D gene: .
J gene: TRBJ2-7
CDR3 protein: CASSKDTYYEQYF
CDR3 DNA: TGTGCCAGCAGCAAAGATACTTACTACGAGCAGTACTTC

clone size: .
V gene: TRBV12-3/TRBV12-4
D gene: .
J gene: TRBJ2-7
CDR3 protein: CASSLASYEQYF
CDR3 DNA: TGTGCCAGCAGTTTAGCTAGCTACGAGCAGTACTTC

clone size: .
V gene: TRBV5-6
D gene: TRBD1
J gene: TRBJ1-3
CDR3 protein: CASSLYRGYGNTIYF
CDR3 DNA: TGTGCCAGCAGCTTGTACAGGGGGTACGGAAACACCATATATTTT

clone size: .
V gene: TRBV5-1
D gene: TRBD1
J gene: TRBJ1-2
CDR3 protein: CASSLGTGNSYGYTF
CDR3 DNA: TGCGCCAGCAGCTTGGGGACAGGGAACTCTTATGGCTACACCTTC

clone size: .
V gene: TRBV12-2
D gene: .
J gene: TRBJ2-5
CDR3 protein: CASRHTGQRQETQYF
CDR3 DNA: TGTGCAAGTCGGCACACGGGACAGCGTCAAGAGACCCAGTACTTC

clone size: .
V gene: TRBV19
D gene: .
J gene: TRBJ1-1
CDR3 protein: CASRWRGADTEAFF
CDR3 DNA: TGTGCCAGTAGATGGCGGGGGGCGGACACTGAAGCTTTCTTT

clone size: .
V gene: TRBV4-3
D gene: TRBD2
J gene: TRBJ2-7
CDR3 protein: CASSQTSGSLYEQYF
CDR3 DNA: TGCGCCAGCAGCCAAACTAGCGGGAGCCTCTACGAGCAGTACTTC

clone size: once
V gene: TRBV24-1
D gene: TRBD2
J gene: TRBJ2-1
CDR3 protein: CATSDPGLAGRDEQFF
CDR3 DNA: TGTGCCACCAGTGACCCCGGACTAGCGGGAAGGGATGAGCAGTTCTTC

clone size: few
V gene: TRBV27
D gene: .
J gene: TRBJ1-1
CDR3 protein: CASSLEPRVGLAFF
CDR3 DNA: TGTGCCAGCAGTCTGGAGCCCAGGGTCGGGCTAGCTTTCTTT

clone size: once
V gene: TRBV28
D gene: TRBD1
J gene: TRBJ2-7
CDR3 protein: CASRLDRVSYEQYF
CDR3 DNA: TGTGCCAGCAGATTAGACAGGGTCTCCTACGAGCAGTACTTC

clone size: once
V gene: TRBV24-1
D gene: .
J gene: TRBJ2-1
CDR3 protein: CATSVISVSYNEQFF
CDR3 DNA: TGTGCCACCAGTGTAATCAGCGTCTCCTACAATGAGCAGTTCTTC

clone size: .
V gene: TRBV10-2
D gene: .
J gene: TRBJ2-3
CDR3 protein: CASSAPTDTQYF
CDR3 DNA: TGCGCCAGCAGCGCGCCCACAGATACGCAGTATTTT

clone size: .
V gene: TRBV28
D gene: .
J gene: TRBJ1-6
CDR3 protein: CASSTVESSPLHF
CDR3 DNA: TGTGCCAGCAGTACCGTGGAGAGTTCACCCCTCCACTTT

clone size: .
V gene: TRBV4-1
D gene: .
J gene: TRBJ1-1
CDR3 protein: CASESGGLMNTEAFF
CDR3 DNA: TGCGCCAGCGAAAGCGGCGGGCTAATGAACACTGAAGCTTTCTTT

clone size: once
V gene: TRBV6-5
D gene: TRBD1
J gene: TRBJ1-6
CDR3 protein: CASSYSDRANSPLHF
CDR3 DNA: TGTGCCAGCAGCTATTCGGACAGGGCAAATTCACCCCTCCACTTT

clone size: .
V gene: TRBV7-2
D gene: TRBD1
J gene: TRBJ2-1
CDR3 protein: CASSLAATGGGEQFF
CDR3 DNA: TGTGCCAGCAGCTTAGCAGCGACAGGGGGCGGTGAGCAGTTCTTC

clone size: .
V gene: TRBV30
D gene: .
J gene: TRBJ2-4
CDR3 protein: CAWSPKYYRDPKNIQYF
CDR3 DNA: TGTGCCTGGAGCCCTAAATATTACAGGGACCCAAAAAACATTCAGTACTTC

clone size: .
V gene: TRBV11-2
D gene: .
J gene: TRBJ2-1
CDR3 protein: CASSFGLNNEQFF
CDR3 DNA: TGTGCCAGCAGCTTCGGACTAAACAATGAGCAGTTCTTC

clone size: .
V gene: TRBV19
D gene: .
J gene: TRBJ2-5
CDR3 protein: CASSVGSQETQYF
CDR3 DNA: TGTGCCAGTAGTGTCGGGTCCCAAGAGACCCAGTACTTC

clone size: .
V gene: TRBV15
D gene: .
J gene: TRBJ2-1
CDR3 protein: CATGQYNEQFF
CDR3 DNA: TGTGCCACCGGACAGTACAATGAGCAGTTCTTC

clone size: .
V gene: TRBV5-1
D gene: TRBD1
J gene: TRBJ1-2
CDR3 protein: CASSHVRTGENYGYTF
CDR3 DNA: TGCGCCAGCAGCCACGTCCGGACAGGGGAGAACTATGGCTACACCTTC

clone size: once
V gene: TRBV7-9
D gene: .
J gene: TRBJ1-1
CDR3 protein: CASSPKQGRWGGTEAFF
CDR3 DNA: TGTGCCAGCAGCCCGAAACAGGGACGTTGGGGGGGCACTGAAGCTTTCTTT

clone size: .
V gene: TRBV7-9
D gene: TRBD1
J gene: TRBJ2-6
CDR3 protein: CASSARTGAGANVLTF
CDR3 DNA: TGTGCCAGCAGCGCCCGGACAGGGGCTGGGGCCAACGTCCTGACTTTC

clone size: .
V gene: TRBV6-4
D gene: TRBD1
J gene: TRBJ1-1
CDR3 protein: CASSKDQSGTEEAFF
CDR3 DNA: TGTGCCAGCAGTAAAGATCAGTCCGGGACAGAAGAAGCTTTCTTT

clone size: .
V gene: TRBV25-1
D gene: .
J gene: TRBJ1-1
CDR3 protein: CASSTTGLVSEAFF
CDR3 DNA: TGTGCCAGCAGTACGACAGGTTTGGTCTCTGAAGCTTTCTTT

clone size: .
V gene: TRBV11-3
D gene: .
J gene: TRBJ2-7
CDR3 protein: CASSQTTGNEQYF
CDR3 DNA: TGTGCCAGCAGCCAAACGACGGGAAACGAGCAGTACTTC

clone size: .
V gene: TRBV19
D gene: .
J gene: TRBJ1-6
CDR3 protein: CASSSPAGSYNSPLHF
CDR3 DNA: TGTGCCAGTAGTTCACCCGCCGGCTCCTATAATTCACCCCTCCACTTT

clone size: few
V gene: TRBV24-1
D gene: .
J gene: TRBJ2-3
CDR3 protein: CATSDFRRGGRTDTQYF
CDR3 DNA: TGTGCCACCAGTGATTTCCGCCGAGGGGGTAGAACAGATACGCAGTATTTT

clone size: .
V gene: TRBV10-1
D gene: TRBD2
J gene: TRBJ2-7
CDR3 protein: CASSYSGTSGSSEEQYF
CDR3 DNA: TGCGCCAGCAGTTATTCCGGGACTAGCGGGAGCTCCGAAGAGCAGTACTTC

clone size: .
V gene: TRBV13
D gene: TRBD1
J gene: TRBJ2-5
CDR3 protein: CASSSGTDQETQYF
CDR3 DNA: TGTGCCAGCAGCTCGGGGACAGACCAAGAGACCCAGTACTTC

clone size: once
V gene: TRBV4-3
D gene: .
J gene: TRBJ2-5
CDR3 protein: CASSQEHGGTVQETQYF
CDR3 DNA: TGCGCCAGCAGCCAAGAACACGGCGGGACGGTCCAAGAGACCCAGTACTTC

clone size: .
V gene: TRBV5-8
D gene: .
J gene: TRBJ1-4
CDR3 protein: CASSPKDGRGGEKLFF
CDR3 DNA: TGTGCCAGCAGCCCAAAAGACGGACGGGGAGGTGAAAAACTGTTTTTT

clone size: .
V gene: TRBV10-3
D gene: .
J gene: TRBJ1-2
CDR3 protein: CAISDGGSGYTF
CDR3 DNA: TGTGCCATCAGTGACGGGGGAAGTGGCTACACCTTC

clone size: once
V gene: TRBV10-1
D gene: TRBD2
J gene: TRBJ2-7
CDR3 protein: CASSESSGLTYEQYF
CDR3 DNA: TGCGCCAGCAGTGAGTCTAGCGGGTTGACCTACGAGCAGTACTTC

clone size: .
V gene: TRBV6-5
D gene: TRBD2
J gene: TRBJ2-5
CDR3 protein: CASSSPLTSGQETQYF
CDR3 DNA: TGTGCCAGCAGTTCGCCCCTAACTAGCGGTCAAGAGACCCAGTACTTC

clone size: .
V gene: TRBV4-2
D gene: .
J gene: TRBJ1-5
CDR3 protein: CASSQDRGLSNQPQHF
CDR3 DNA: TGTGCCAGCAGCCAAGATCGAGGATTGAGCAATCAGCCCCAGCATTTT

clone size: .
V gene: TRBV4-1
D gene: .
J gene: TRBJ2-5
CDR3 protein: CASSPTQGRWQETQYF
CDR3 DNA: TGCGCCAGCAGCCCAACACAGGGGAGGTGGCAAGAGACCCAGTACTTC

clone size: .
V gene: TRBV6-4
D gene: TRBD2
J gene: TRBJ2-1
CDR3 protein: CASSVGLVADEQFF
CDR3 DNA: TGTGCCAGCAGTGTGGGACTAGTCGCCGATGAGCAGTTCTTC

clone size: .
V gene: TRBV29-1
D gene: .
J gene: TRBJ1-1
CDR3 protein: CSVVGQGNTEAFF
CDR3 DNA: TGCAGCGTTGTTGGGCAGGGGAACACTGAAGCTTTCTTT

clone size: .
V gene: TRBV4-3
D gene: TRBD2
J gene: TRBJ2-5
CDR3 protein: CASSQDLAGGRETQYF
CDR3 DNA: TGCGCCAGCAGCCAAGATCTGGCGGGAGGCCGGGAGACCCAGTACTTC

clone size: .
V gene: TRBV7-2
D gene: .
J gene: TRBJ1-6
CDR3 protein: CASSLMGAQRTGYNSPLHF
CDR3 DNA: TGTGCCAGCAGCTTAATGGGTGCCCAGCGGACGGGATATAATTCACCCCTCCACTTT

clone size: .
V gene: TRBV7-9
D gene: TRBD1
J gene: TRBJ2-4
CDR3 protein: CASSPSAGTGPRRNIQYF
CDR3 DNA: TGTGCCAGCAGCCCATCCGCCGGGACAGGACCGAGGAGAAACATTCAGTACTTC

clone size: .
V gene: TRBV5-1
D gene: .
J gene: TRBJ1-4
CDR3 protein: CASSLVALATNEKLFF
CDR3 DNA: TGCGCCAGCAGCTTGGTGGCTCTTGCAACTAATGAAAAACTGTTTTTT

clone size: .
V gene: TRBV9
D gene: .
J gene: TRBJ1-1
CDR3 protein: CASSVGQGMGTEAFF
CDR3 DNA: TGTGCCAGCAGCGTAGGCCAGGGGATGGGCACTGAAGCTTTCTTT

clone size: .
V gene: TRBV19
D gene: .
J gene: TRBJ1-2
CDR3 protein: CASSIAPGAYGYTF
CDR3 DNA: TGTGCCAGTAGTATAGCCCCCGGAGCCTATGGCTACACCTTC

clone size: .
V gene: TRBV10-3
D gene: TRBD1
J gene: TRBJ2-5
CDR3 protein: CAISEDRAETQYF
CDR3 DNA: TGTGCCATCAGCGAGGACAGGGCAGAGACCCAGTACTTC

clone size: .
V gene: TRBV11-3
D gene: TRBD1
J gene: TRBJ1-1
CDR3 protein: CASSDGPWDRGGTEAFF
CDR3 DNA: TGTGCCAGCAGCGATGGACCTTGGGACAGGGGAGGGACTGAAGCTTTCTTT

clone size: .
V gene: TRBV2
D gene: .
J gene: TRBJ1-4
CDR3 protein: CASSPRSFVGSLREKLFF
CDR3 DNA: TGTGCCAGCAGTCCCCGGAGCTTTGTCGGATCCTTACGGGAAAAACTGTTTTTT

clone size: .
V gene: TRBV7-2
D gene: TRBD2
J gene: TRBJ2-7
CDR3 protein: CASSLLAGAYEQYF
CDR3 DNA: TGTGCCAGCAGCCTACTAGCGGGAGCCTACGAGCAGTACTTC

clone size: .
V gene: TRBV24-1
D gene: .
J gene: TRBJ2-5
CDR3 protein: CATICQGPQETQYF
CDR3 DNA: TGTGCCACCATATGCCAGGGCCCCCAAGAGACCCAGTACTTC